The table lists the clone carrying this T cell receptor (beta chain) with a few counts. Its specificity is unknown. These data belong to a study of beta chain features in type 1 diabetes. Study overall: Researchers looked at around 100 million sorted cells across all samples.

It was via CD45RO/CCR7/CD25/CD127/CD95/CD27 that CD4+ naive, central memory, regulatory and stem cell-like memory cells were sorted. Each of the sorted populations had a purity greater than 98%. Study-level findings and limits: For type 1 diabetes patients, VDJ junctions showed fewer insertions and more deletions. Patients with Type 1 diabetes showed moderately but significantly shorter TCRB CDR3s in all four CD4+ subsets.

In germline, CDR1 is LNHNV, CDR2 YYDKDF (reference sequence). Trimming cost V 1 base and J 1 base, with 7 bases left between them. The CDR3 length is 14 residues. The sequenced template was cDNA made from the entire isolated RNA. Method: immunoSEQ multiplex PCR; TCRdb's copy keeps in-frame clones and lacks some. The sample includes roughly 260,000 clones, around 9.9% of them seen just once. The sequence came from a man aged 25-45 years with type 1 diabetes. The chain employs TRBV15 and TRBJ2-5; unclear D gene. Sequencing used naive CD4+ T cells from blood. As DNA, the CDR3 is TGTGCCACCAGCAGAGGAAGAGTCCAAGAGACCCAGTACTTC. This gives the protein CATSRGRVQETQYF.